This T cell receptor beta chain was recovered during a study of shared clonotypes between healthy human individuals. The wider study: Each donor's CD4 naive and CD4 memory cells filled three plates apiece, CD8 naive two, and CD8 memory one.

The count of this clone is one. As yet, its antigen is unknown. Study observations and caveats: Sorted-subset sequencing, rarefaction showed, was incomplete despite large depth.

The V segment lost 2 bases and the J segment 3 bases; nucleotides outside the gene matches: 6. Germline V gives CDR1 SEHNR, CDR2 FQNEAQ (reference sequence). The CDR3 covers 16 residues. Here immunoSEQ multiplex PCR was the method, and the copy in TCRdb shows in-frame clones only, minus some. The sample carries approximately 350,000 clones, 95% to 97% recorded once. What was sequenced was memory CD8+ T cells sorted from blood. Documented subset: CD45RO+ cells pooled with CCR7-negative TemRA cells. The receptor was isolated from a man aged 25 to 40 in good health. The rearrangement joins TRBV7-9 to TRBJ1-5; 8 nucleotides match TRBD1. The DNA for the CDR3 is TGTGCCAGCAGCTTAATTGAACAGGGGGTCAATCAGCCCCAGCATTTT. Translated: CASSLIEQGVNQPQHF.